These T cell receptor beta chains were read from a single sample in a study of cytomegalovirus exposure and HLA in healthy donors. Clones were read by immunoSEQ multiplex PCR, and TCRdb kept only the in-frame ones, dropping some. The sample records more than 90,000 clones, 82% being singletons. Source material: PBMCs. The source of these receptors is a man aged 45 to 65 in good health and CMV-seronegative. Each CDR3 is given with its conserved first and last residue.

CDR3 protein: CASSQDQTGTSNQPQHF; V gene: TRBV4-2; CDR3 length: 17; J gene: TRBJ1-5
CDR3 protein: CASSHPSASGSNEQFF; V gene: TRBV4-1; CDR3 length: 16; J gene: TRBJ2-1
CDR3 protein: CASSLEGEYGYTF; V gene: TRBV5-5; CDR3 length: 13; J gene: TRBJ1-2
CDR3 protein: CAPSVGQGASEQYF; V gene: TRBV10-2; CDR3 length: 14; J gene: TRBJ2-7
CDR3 protein: CASSSGQSYGYTF; V gene: TRBV6-5; CDR3 length: 13; J gene: TRBJ1-2
CDR3 protein: CASSLVGATYGYTF; V gene: TRBV5-1; CDR3 length: 14; J gene: TRBJ1-2
CDR3 protein: CASGIGGAASGANVLTF; V gene: TRBV5-1; CDR3 length: 17; J gene: TRBJ2-6
CDR3 protein: CASSEDSSGRFYEQYF; V gene: TRBV6-1; CDR3 length: 16; J gene: TRBJ2-7
CDR3 protein: CASSPSTGTVNEQFF; V gene: TRBV7-8; CDR3 length: 15; J gene: TRBJ2-1
CDR3 protein: CASSLISYEQYF; V gene: TRBV7-2; CDR3 length: 12; J gene: TRBJ2-7
CDR3 protein: CASSHGQGAVSGELFF; V gene: TRBV10-1; CDR3 length: 16; J gene: TRBJ2-2
CDR3 protein: CASSLMAIRPNTEAFF; V gene: TRBV7-3; CDR3 length: 16; J gene: TRBJ1-1
CDR3 protein: CASKLAGDVYNEQFF; V gene: TRBV28; CDR3 length: 15; J gene: TRBJ2-1
CDR3 protein: CASRAGGLSGANVLTF; V gene: TRBV27; CDR3 length: 16; J gene: TRBJ2-6
CDR3 protein: CASSFGRTGRRSNTEAFF; V gene: TRBV7-9; CDR3 length: 18; J gene: TRBJ1-1
CDR3 protein: CASRASGSDEQFF; V gene: TRBV27; CDR3 length: 13; J gene: TRBJ2-1
CDR3 protein: CASSLSGQNYGYTF; V gene: TRBV5-1; CDR3 length: 14; J gene: TRBJ1-2
CDR3 protein: CASSSGTIYYTF; V gene: TRBV28; CDR3 length: 12; J gene: TRBJ1-2
CDR3 protein: CASSWGLAGSYEQYF; V gene: TRBV28; CDR3 length: 15; J gene: TRBJ2-7
CDR3 protein: CAISGGDRGEQYF; V gene: TRBV10-3; CDR3 length: 13; J gene: TRBJ2-7
CDR3 protein: CASSPGWSSYNEQFF; V gene: TRBV9; CDR3 length: 15; J gene: TRBJ2-1
CDR3 protein: CASSLEMWGQGEQYF; V gene: TRBV11-2; CDR3 length: 15; J gene: TRBJ2-7
CDR3 protein: CASSGIRGGNEQFF; V gene: TRBV9; CDR3 length: 14; J gene: TRBJ2-1
CDR3 protein: CSVEKRGPLYNEQFF; V gene: TRBV29-1; CDR3 length: 15; J gene: TRBJ2-1
CDR3 protein: CASSAQGARGNTIYF; V gene: TRBV7-9; CDR3 length: 15; J gene: TRBJ1-3
CDR3 protein: CASSAKRTGANEQFF; V gene: TRBV9; CDR3 length: 15; J gene: TRBJ2-1
CDR3 protein: CASSLAAGNGYTF; V gene: TRBV11-2; CDR3 length: 13; J gene: TRBJ1-2
CDR3 protein: CAGTSVPDTQYF; V gene: TRBV7-9; CDR3 length: 12; J gene: TRBJ2-3
CDR3 protein: CASSPPGQGARTEAFF; V gene: TRBV7-2; CDR3 length: 16; J gene: TRBJ1-1
CDR3 protein: CASMGPGAGQPQHF; V gene: TRBV28; CDR3 length: 14; J gene: TRBJ1-5
CDR3 protein: CASSGMGLSGNTIYF; V gene: TRBV2; CDR3 length: 15; J gene: TRBJ1-3
CDR3 protein: CASSLMTEMNTEAFF; V gene: TRBV4-2; CDR3 length: 15; J gene: TRBJ1-1
CDR3 protein: CRAGGGGRNTEAFF; V gene: TRBV29-1; CDR3 length: 14; J gene: TRBJ1-1
CDR3 protein: CASSLRGQSTDTQYF; V gene: TRBV19; CDR3 length: 15; J gene: TRBJ2-3
CDR3 protein: CASSPGLASVEQYF; V gene: TRBV28; CDR3 length: 14; J gene: TRBJ2-7
CDR3 protein: CASSETASGSLGELFF; V gene: TRBV25-1; CDR3 length: 16; J gene: TRBJ2-2
CDR3 protein: CASSLGALAGEETQYF; V gene: TRBV5-8; CDR3 length: 16; J gene: TRBJ2-5
CDR3 protein: CASSLQGASNQPQHF; V gene: TRBV18; CDR3 length: 15; J gene: TRBJ1-5
CDR3 protein: CSVESRYYEQYF; V gene: TRBV29-1; CDR3 length: 12; J gene: TRBJ2-7
CDR3 protein: CASSQFRWTDEQYF; V gene: TRBV27; CDR3 length: 14; J gene: TRBJ2-7
CDR3 protein: CASSELGAEEQYF; V gene: TRBV25-1; CDR3 length: 13; J gene: TRBJ2-7
CDR3 protein: CSVSGVGATNEKLFF; V gene: TRBV29-1; CDR3 length: 15; J gene: TRBJ1-4
CDR3 protein: CASSFSRGPHEQYF; V gene: TRBV7-2; CDR3 length: 14; J gene: TRBJ2-7
CDR3 protein: CASKRDSGELFF; V gene: TRBV2; CDR3 length: 12; J gene: TRBJ2-2
CDR3 protein: CASSYWGAGVETQYF; V gene: TRBV25-1; CDR3 length: 15; J gene: TRBJ2-5
CDR3 protein: CSVSGTSGRVYEQYF; V gene: TRBV29-1; CDR3 length: 15; J gene: TRBJ2-7
CDR3 protein: CASSFGWGTEAFF; V gene: TRBV11-2; CDR3 length: 13; J gene: TRBJ1-1
CDR3 protein: CATHPHREYGYTF; V gene: TRBV19; CDR3 length: 13; J gene: TRBJ1-2
CDR3 protein: CASSVAAGEAETQYF; V gene: TRBV9; CDR3 length: 15; J gene: TRBJ2-5
CDR3 protein: CASGLQKEFTYEQYF; V gene: TRBV7-6; CDR3 length: 15; J gene: NA